This TCR beta chain was profiled in a study of a mutant IDH1 vaccine in newly diagnosed glioma. Study-wide context: The sex distribution of treated patients was approximately 62% male and roughly 40% female, with a mean age of roughly 40 years. Every participant had undergone radiotherapy, temozolomide, or both before, and most underwent both.

The data were produced by immunoSEQ multiplex PCR, yet TCRdb's version contains in-frame clones alone and is incomplete. This table has some 60,000 clones, under 85% appearing once. Described time point: week 11, during vaccination. It was 300 ug of mutant IDH1 20-mer peptide that made up each vaccine dose, given with topical imiquimod. Study observations and caveats: Of all patients, around 94% showed vaccine-induced immune responses.

Germline CDR1 and CDR2: SGHRS and YFSETQ. V was cut by 1 base and J by 7 bases, with 9 bases left in between. The CDR3 is 12 amino acids. Remarks on this clone: Its antigen is not identified.

The V and J genes are TRBV5-1 and TRBJ2-7; D is unclear. The sequences come from PBMCs, collected from a glioma patient whose treatment included an IDH1 peptide vaccine. This clonotype originated in a man aged 25-40 years with glioma. As DNA, the CDR3 is TGCGCCAGCAGCTTGATCGCCGGGGAGCAGTACTTC. Protein product: CASSLIAGEQYF.